This TCR beta chain came from a study of CD8 T cells in Susac syndrome. It was with random hexamers that roughly 0.5 to 1 ug RNA was reverse transcribed. One entry per CDR3 protein, called by TCRdb with MiXCR from the immunoSEQ multiplex PCR reads. The sample holds hundreds of thousands of distinct CDR3 sequences, roughly 93% seen once. Findings of the study overall: The CD4+ T cell repertoires in Susac syndrome were not clonally expanded.

As concerns this clonotype: Its antigen remains unknown.

J gave up 5 bases and V 10 bases, and 9 bases lay outside the gene matches. This CDR3 is built from 13 residues. CDR1 is LNHDA and CDR2 is SQIVND in the germline V gene (reference sequence). This receptor was identified in a human donor with Susac syndrome. Source material: CD4+ T cells from PBMCs. V usage is TRBV19 and J usage is TRBJ2-7; TRBD1 matches 9 bases. CDR3 amino acids: CATLGTGSDEQYF. CDR3 coding DNA: TGTGCCACTCTCGGGACAGGGAGCGACGAGCAGTACTTC.